This T cell receptor (beta chain) was identified in a study of cytomegalovirus exposure and HLA in healthy donors. This CDR3 comprises 15 residues. Looked up from germline, CDR1 is MGHRA and CDR2 is YSYEKL. J lost 8 bases, V lost 4 bases, and 9 bases had no gene match. Use of 60 Vbeta and 13 Jbeta primers characterized the PCR. Only in-frame clones appear in the TCRdb table, and some are missing; sequencing was by immunoSEQ multiplex PCR. This sample yields about 150,000 clones, of which 70% to 80% are seen a single time; roughly 6% belongs to the top ten. About this clone: Its antigen is not known.

Findings of the study overall: CMV antigen specificity was confirmed in vitro for three CMV-associated chains. V- and J-gene trimming in TCR beta was tied to a missense DCLRE1C variant by an analysis performed later.

This chain uses TRBV4-1 with TRBJ2-1; 9 bases are shared with TRBD2. The sequence was collected from a man in his fifties in good health and CMV-seropositive. The specimen was PBMCs. CDR3 DNA sequence: TGCGCCAGCAGCCCGCGGGAGGGCCTTTGGTATGAGCAGTTCTTC. Translating it yields CASSPREGLWYEQFF.